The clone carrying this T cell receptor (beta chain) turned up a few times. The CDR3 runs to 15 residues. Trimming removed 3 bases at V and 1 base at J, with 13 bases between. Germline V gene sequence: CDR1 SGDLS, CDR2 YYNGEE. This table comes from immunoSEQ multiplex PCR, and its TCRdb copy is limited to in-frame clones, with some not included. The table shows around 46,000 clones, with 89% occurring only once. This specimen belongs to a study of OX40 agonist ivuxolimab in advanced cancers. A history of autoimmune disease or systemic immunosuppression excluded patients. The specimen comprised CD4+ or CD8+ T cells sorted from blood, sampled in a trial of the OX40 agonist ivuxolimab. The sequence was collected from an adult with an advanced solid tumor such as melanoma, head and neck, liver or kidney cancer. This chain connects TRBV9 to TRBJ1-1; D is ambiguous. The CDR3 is CASSERQGANTEAFF. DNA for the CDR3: TGTGCCAGCAGCGAACGACAAGGAGCGAACACTGAAGCTTTCTTT.